The rows below give T cell receptor beta chains drawn from one sample of a study of T cell responses to AZD1222 COVID-19 vaccine. This table comes from immunoSEQ multiplex PCR, and its TCRdb copy is limited to in-frame clones, with some not included. The repertoire holds about 110,000 clones, with around nine tenths as singletons. The sequenced sample was peripheral blood, obtained 28 days after the second AZD1222 dose. These receptor sequences come from an adult who received the AZD1222 COVID-19 vaccine. Each CDR3 is given with its conserved first and last residue. Each record gives: CDR3 protein, CDR3 DNA, V gene, J gene, D gene, clone size. D genes are given only for firm matches. The size field is filled for only some rows; it gives once, few, many or a size class.

CDR3 protein: CAISDIGPGSRQPQHF
CDR3 DNA: TGTGCCATCAGTGATATTGGGCCCGGGTCTAGGCAGCCCCAGCATTTT
V gene: TRBV10-3
J gene: TRBJ1-5
D gene: -
clone size: once

CDR3 protein: CASRRGGGPQHF
CDR3 DNA: TGTGCCAGCAGGAGGGGGGGTGGGCCCCAGCATTTT
V gene: TRBV6-5
J gene: TRBJ1-5
D gene: -
clone size: -

CDR3 protein: CASSERQDNEKLFF
CDR3 DNA: TGTGCCAGCAGTGAGAGGCAGGACAATGAAAAACTGTTTTTT
V gene: TRBV2
J gene: TRBJ1-4
D gene: -
clone size: -

CDR3 protein: CASSPRTQANSPLHF
CDR3 DNA: TGTGCCAGCAGCCCGCGGACTCAGGCTAATTCACCCCTCCACTTT
V gene: TRBV4-2
J gene: TRBJ1-6
D gene: -
clone size: -

CDR3 protein: CASSFLDFEQYF
CDR3 DNA: TGTGCCAGCAGCTTCCTTGATTTCGAGCAGTACTTC
V gene: TRBV7-6
J gene: TRBJ2-7
D gene: -
clone size: -

CDR3 protein: CAIALLNTGELFF
CDR3 DNA: TGTGCCATCGCTCTACTTAACACCGGGGAGCTGTTTTTT
V gene: TRBV10-3
J gene: TRBJ2-2
D gene: -
clone size: -

CDR3 protein: CASSQGGDANTGELFF
CDR3 DNA: TGTGCCAGCAGCCAAGGCGGGGACGCGAACACCGGGGAGCTGTTTTTT
V gene: TRBV3-1/TRBV3-2
J gene: TRBJ2-2
D gene: -
clone size: few

CDR3 protein: CATSDGPGQAFF
CDR3 DNA: TGTGCCACCAGTGATGGCCCCGGCCAAGCTTTCTTT
V gene: TRBV24-1
J gene: TRBJ1-1
D gene: -
clone size: -

CDR3 protein: CSVDLVKGSGANVLTF
CDR3 DNA: TGCAGCGTTGACCTTGTAAAGGGCTCTGGGGCCAACGTCCTGACTTTC
V gene: TRBV29-1
J gene: TRBJ2-6
D gene: -
clone size: -

CDR3 protein: CASSLDYYEQYF
CDR3 DNA: TGTGCCAGCAGTTTGGACTACTACGAGCAGTACTTC
V gene: TRBV2
J gene: TRBJ2-7
D gene: -
clone size: many

CDR3 protein: CASSLGTGGMSYEQYF
CDR3 DNA: TGTGCCAGCAGCTTGGGGACGGGGGGGATGTCCTACGAGCAGTACTTC
V gene: TRBV5-4
J gene: TRBJ2-7
D gene: TRBD2
clone size: few

CDR3 protein: CASSPGGGYTGELFF
CDR3 DNA: TGTGCCAGCAGCCCTGGGGGGGGATACACCGGGGAGCTGTTTTTT
V gene: TRBV7-8
J gene: TRBJ2-2
D gene: TRBD2
clone size: -

CDR3 protein: CATPWGYEQYF
CDR3 DNA: TGTGCCACCCCCTGGGGCTACGAGCAGTACTTC
V gene: TRBV24-1
J gene: TRBJ2-7
D gene: -
clone size: -

CDR3 protein: CATSDQTGGPYNEQFF
CDR3 DNA: TGTGCCACCAGTGACCAGACAGGGGGTCCCTACAATGAGCAGTTCTTC
V gene: TRBV24-1
J gene: TRBJ2-1
D gene: TRBD1
clone size: -

CDR3 protein: CASSWTGGETQYF
CDR3 DNA: TGTGCCAGCAGTTGGACAGGGGGAGAGACCCAGTACTTC
V gene: TRBV27
J gene: TRBJ2-5
D gene: TRBD1
clone size: -

CDR3 protein: CASSFRGSETQYF
CDR3 DNA: TGTGCCAGCAGCTTCCGGGGTTCGGAGACCCAGTACTTC
V gene: TRBV11-3
J gene: TRBJ2-5
D gene: -
clone size: -

CDR3 protein: CSVAPSGAGEQYF
CDR3 DNA: TGCAGCGTTGCACCCTCGGGAGCCGGCGAGCAGTACTTC
V gene: TRBV29-1
J gene: TRBJ2-7
D gene: -
clone size: -

CDR3 protein: CASSFTGDQETQYF
CDR3 DNA: TGCGCCAGCAGCTTTACAGGGGACCAAGAGACCCAGTACTTC
V gene: TRBV5-1
J gene: TRBJ2-5
D gene: TRBD1
clone size: once

CDR3 protein: CASSFTSGSYEQYF
CDR3 DNA: TGTGCCAGCAGCTTTACTAGCGGCTCCTACGAGCAGTACTTC
V gene: TRBV7-2
J gene: TRBJ2-7
D gene: TRBD2
clone size: -

CDR3 protein: CASSRGQGGQPQHF
CDR3 DNA: TGTGCCAGCAGCCGGGGACAGGGCGGTCAGCCCCAGCATTTT
V gene: TRBV4-2
J gene: TRBJ1-5
D gene: TRBD1
clone size: -

CDR3 protein: CASSSGYTGELFF
CDR3 DNA: TGTGCCAGCAGCTCCGGGTACACCGGGGAGCTGTTTTTT
V gene: TRBV6-2/TRBV6-3
J gene: TRBJ2-2
D gene: -
clone size: -

CDR3 protein: CASSQVSGATEAFF
CDR3 DNA: TGCGCCAGCAGCCAAGTATCAGGGGCTACTGAAGCTTTCTTT
V gene: TRBV4-1
J gene: TRBJ1-1
D gene: -
clone size: -

CDR3 protein: CASSLGTGAHGYTF
CDR3 DNA: TGTGCCAGCAGCTTAGGGACGGGGGCCCATGGCTACACCTTC
V gene: TRBV7-9
J gene: TRBJ1-2
D gene: -
clone size: few

CDR3 protein: CASRVGAVRYEQYF
CDR3 DNA: TGTGCCAGCAGGGTGGGAGCCGTACGTTACGAGCAGTACTTC
V gene: TRBV6-5
J gene: TRBJ2-7
D gene: -
clone size: -

CDR3 protein: CASSVGSRTDTQYF
CDR3 DNA: TGTGCCAGCAGCGTGGGCTCTCGCACAGATACGCAGTATTTT
V gene: TRBV9
J gene: TRBJ2-3
D gene: -
clone size: -

CDR3 protein: CASSYRGANTEAFF
CDR3 DNA: TGTGCCAGCAGTTATAGGGGGGCGAACACTGAAGCTTTCTTT
V gene: TRBV6-5
J gene: TRBJ1-1
D gene: -
clone size: once

CDR3 protein: CASSVTGYSALKGYGYTF
CDR3 DNA: TGTGCCAGCAGCGTCACGGGATATTCGGCATTAAAGGGCTATGGCTACACCTTC
V gene: TRBV7-9
J gene: TRBJ1-2
D gene: -
clone size: once

CDR3 protein: CASSWWAGGEYEQYF
CDR3 DNA: TGTGCCAGCTCCTGGTGGGCGGGGGGCGAATACGAGCAGTACTTC
V gene: TRBV6-5
J gene: TRBJ2-7
D gene: TRBD2
clone size: -

CDR3 protein: CASSQEGKGRGLYEQYF
CDR3 DNA: TGTGCCAGCAGTCAAGAAGGGAAGGGGCGGGGCCTCTACGAGCAGTACTTC
V gene: TRBV7-9
J gene: TRBJ2-7
D gene: -
clone size: -

CDR3 protein: CASSRTANTGELFF
CDR3 DNA: TGTGCCAGCAGTCGGACCGCGAACACCGGGGAGCTGTTTTTT
V gene: TRBV27
J gene: TRBJ2-2
D gene: -
clone size: -

CDR3 protein: CASSLRWVTDTQYF
CDR3 DNA: TGTGCCAGCAGTTTACGGTGGGTCACAGATACGCAGTATTTT
V gene: TRBV28
J gene: TRBJ2-3
D gene: -
clone size: once

CDR3 protein: CASSQDVGSGPTWTQYF
CDR3 DNA: TGCGCCAGCAGCCAAGACGTAGGTAGCGGACCTACGTGGACCCAGTACTTC
V gene: TRBV4-3
J gene: TRBJ2-5
D gene: -
clone size: once

CDR3 protein: CASSPWDSEQFF
CDR3 DNA: TGTGCCAGCTCACCGTGGGACAGTGAGCAGTTCTTC
V gene: TRBV18
J gene: TRBJ2-1
D gene: TRBD1
clone size: -

CDR3 protein: CASSQVIGTGRGNTIYF
CDR3 DNA: TGTGCCAGCAGCCAAGTTATCGGGACAGGCCGTGGAAACACCATATATTTT
V gene: TRBV3-1/TRBV3-2
J gene: TRBJ1-3
D gene: TRBD1
clone size: -

CDR3 protein: CASSLGGGYTF
CDR3 DNA: TGTGCCAGCAGCTTAGGAGGCGGCTACACCTTC
V gene: TRBV11-2
J gene: TRBJ1-2
D gene: -
clone size: -

CDR3 protein: CASSSLDRANTGELFF
CDR3 DNA: TGTGCCAGCAGTTCTTTGGACAGGGCGAACACCGGGGAGCTGTTTTTT
V gene: TRBV27
J gene: TRBJ2-2
D gene: TRBD1
clone size: -

CDR3 protein: CASRGGETQYF
CDR3 DNA: TGTGCCAGCAGGGGTGGAGAGACCCAGTACTTC
V gene: TRBV12-3/TRBV12-4
J gene: TRBJ2-5
D gene: -
clone size: -

CDR3 protein: CASSLGGGAQTQYF
CDR3 DNA: TGTGCCAGCAGTTTGGGGGGGGGCGCACAGACCCAGTACTTC
V gene: TRBV27
J gene: TRBJ2-5
D gene: -
clone size: -

CDR3 protein: CAISESAGNTGELFF
CDR3 DNA: TGTGCCATCAGTGAGTCTGCAGGCAACACCGGGGAGCTGTTTTTT
V gene: TRBV10-3
J gene: TRBJ2-2
D gene: -
clone size: -

CDR3 protein: CASSLSAGGQLDEQFF
CDR3 DNA: TGTGCCAGCAGCCTCTCGGCGGGGGGGCAATTGGATGAGCAGTTCTTC
V gene: TRBV4-2
J gene: TRBJ2-1
D gene: TRBD2
clone size: -

CDR3 protein: CASSLDGRGETGELFF
CDR3 DNA: TGTGCCAGCAGCTTAGATGGGCGGGGTGAGACCGGGGAGCTGTTTTTT
V gene: TRBV11-3
J gene: TRBJ2-2
D gene: -
clone size: -